The source of this T cell receptor (beta chain) is a study of T cells in Graves' hyperthyroidism and ophthalmopathy. General study results and limits: Ophthalmopathy was told apart from stable hyperthyroidism by a 13 V-J model. Blood also held most thyroid clonotypes expanded beyond 0.001.

Germline lookup yields CDR1 LNHDA and CDR2 SQIVND (reference sequence). The V end lost 3 bases, the J end lost 0 bases, and 8 bases lay between the germline ends. CDR3 size: 14 residues. Amplified regions were TCR beta CDR3 sequences from RNA transcripts. Researchers ran a first-round RT-PCR on the TCR CDR3 using the HTBI primer set. From the multiplex PCR reads, TCRdb called clonotypes with MiXCR, one entry per CDR3 protein. The table shows around 600,000 distinct CDR3 sequences, with 45% occurring only once. Not enrolled were patients with uncontrolled infection, other autoimmune disease, pregnancy or lactation. As regards this clonotype: Its antigen is as yet unknown.

The chain employs TRBV19 and TRBJ1-2, with D possibly being TRBD1 (6 bases). This receptor was obtained from an adult man with Graves' disease, either hyperthyroidism or ophthalmopathy (not recorded which). Sequenced: peripheral blood or thyroid tissue (not recorded which). The chain's CDR3 is CASSMGTPNYGYTF. CDR3 DNA: TGTGCCAGTAGTATGGGGACACCTAACTATGGCTACACCTTC.